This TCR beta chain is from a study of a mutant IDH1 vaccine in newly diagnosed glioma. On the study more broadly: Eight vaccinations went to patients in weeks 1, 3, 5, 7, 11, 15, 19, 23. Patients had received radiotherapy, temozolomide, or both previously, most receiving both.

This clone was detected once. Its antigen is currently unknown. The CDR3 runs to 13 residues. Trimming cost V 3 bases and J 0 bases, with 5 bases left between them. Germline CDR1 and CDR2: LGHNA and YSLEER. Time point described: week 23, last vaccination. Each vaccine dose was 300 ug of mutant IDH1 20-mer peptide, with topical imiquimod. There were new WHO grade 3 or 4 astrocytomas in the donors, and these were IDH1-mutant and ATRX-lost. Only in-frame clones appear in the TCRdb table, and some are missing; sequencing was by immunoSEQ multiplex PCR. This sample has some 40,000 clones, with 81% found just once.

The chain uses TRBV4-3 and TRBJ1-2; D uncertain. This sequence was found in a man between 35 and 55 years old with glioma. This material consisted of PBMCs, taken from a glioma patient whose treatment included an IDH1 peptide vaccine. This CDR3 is CASSHGTNYGYTF. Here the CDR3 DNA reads TGCGCCAGCAGCCACGGTACTAACTATGGCTACACCTTC.